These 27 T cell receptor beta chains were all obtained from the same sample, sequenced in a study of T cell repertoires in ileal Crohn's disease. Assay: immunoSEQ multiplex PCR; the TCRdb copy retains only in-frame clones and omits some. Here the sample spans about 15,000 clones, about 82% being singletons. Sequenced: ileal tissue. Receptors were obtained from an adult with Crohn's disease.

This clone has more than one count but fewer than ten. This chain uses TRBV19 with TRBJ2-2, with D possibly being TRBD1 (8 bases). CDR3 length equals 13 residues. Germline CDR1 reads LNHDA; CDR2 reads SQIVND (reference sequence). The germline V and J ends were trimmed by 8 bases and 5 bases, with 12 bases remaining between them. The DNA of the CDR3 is TGTGCCAGTGACAGGGGAGGGACCGGGGAGCTGTTTTTT. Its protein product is CASDRGGTGELFF.

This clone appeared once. The CDR3 sequence is CASSLGRGGARETQYF. CDR3 sequence (DNA): TGCGCCAGCAGCTTAGGACGCGGGGGGGCCCGGGAGACCCAGTACTTC. The chain couples TRBV5-1 to TRBJ2-5; 9 bases agree with TRBD2. CDR1 is SGHRS, CDR2 YFSETQ, per germline. The V segment lost 2 bases and the J segment 5 bases; nucleotides outside the gene matches: 10. The CDR3 runs 16 residues.

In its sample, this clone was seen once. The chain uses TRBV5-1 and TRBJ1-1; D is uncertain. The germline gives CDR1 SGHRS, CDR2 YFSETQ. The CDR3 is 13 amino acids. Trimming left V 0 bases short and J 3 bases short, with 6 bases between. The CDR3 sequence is CASSLGSDTEAFF. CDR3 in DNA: TGCGCCAGCAGCTTGGGGTCGGACACTGAAGCTTTCTTT.

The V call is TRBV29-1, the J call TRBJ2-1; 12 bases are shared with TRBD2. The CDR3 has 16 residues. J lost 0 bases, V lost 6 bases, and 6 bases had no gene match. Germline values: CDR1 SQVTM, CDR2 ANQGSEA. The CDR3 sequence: CSVGRLAGVSYNEQFF. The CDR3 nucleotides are TGCAGCGTGGGACGACTAGCGGGAGTCTCCTACAATGAGCAGTTCTTC.

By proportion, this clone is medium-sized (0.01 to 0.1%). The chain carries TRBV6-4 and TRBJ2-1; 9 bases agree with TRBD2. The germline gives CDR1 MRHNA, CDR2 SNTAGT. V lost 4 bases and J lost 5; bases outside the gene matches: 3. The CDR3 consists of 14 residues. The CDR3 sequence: CASSGRLADNEQFF. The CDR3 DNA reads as TGTGCCAGCAGTGGGAGACTAGCGGACAATGAGCAGTTCTTC.

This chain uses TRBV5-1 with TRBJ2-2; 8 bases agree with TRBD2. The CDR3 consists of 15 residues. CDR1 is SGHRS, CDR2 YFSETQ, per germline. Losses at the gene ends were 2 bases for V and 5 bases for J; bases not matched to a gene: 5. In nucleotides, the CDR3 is TGCGCCAGCAGCTTTAGCGGGACGGGAACCGGGGAGCTGTTTTTT. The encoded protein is CASSFSGTGTGELFF.

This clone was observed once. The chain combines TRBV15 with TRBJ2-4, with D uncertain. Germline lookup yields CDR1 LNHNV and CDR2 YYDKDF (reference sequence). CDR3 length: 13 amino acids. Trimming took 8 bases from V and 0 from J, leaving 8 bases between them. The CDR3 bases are TGTGCCACCCGTCGGTTAGCCAAAAACATTCAGTACTTC. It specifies CATRRLAKNIQYF. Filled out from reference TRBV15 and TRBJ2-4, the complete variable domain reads DAMVIQNPRYQVTQFGKPVTLSCSQTLNHNVMYWYQQKSSQAPKLLFHYYDKDFNNEADTPDNFQSRRPNTSFCFLDIRSPGLGDTAMYLCATRRLAKNIQYFGAGTRLSVL.

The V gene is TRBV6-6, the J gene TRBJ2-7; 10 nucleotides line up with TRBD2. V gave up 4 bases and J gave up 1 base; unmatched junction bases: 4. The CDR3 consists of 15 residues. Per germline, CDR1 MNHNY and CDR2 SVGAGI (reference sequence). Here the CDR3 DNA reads TGTGCCAGCAGTTTTCGGACTAGCGGATCCTACGAGCAGTACTTC. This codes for CASSFRTSGSYEQYF.

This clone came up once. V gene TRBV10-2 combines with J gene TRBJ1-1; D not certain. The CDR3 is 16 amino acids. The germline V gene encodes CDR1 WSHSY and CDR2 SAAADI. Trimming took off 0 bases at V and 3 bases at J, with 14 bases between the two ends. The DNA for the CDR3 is TGCGCCAGCAGTGAGTCCCTTGGAGGGAGGGACACTGAAGCTTTCTTT. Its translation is CASSESLGGRDTEAFF.

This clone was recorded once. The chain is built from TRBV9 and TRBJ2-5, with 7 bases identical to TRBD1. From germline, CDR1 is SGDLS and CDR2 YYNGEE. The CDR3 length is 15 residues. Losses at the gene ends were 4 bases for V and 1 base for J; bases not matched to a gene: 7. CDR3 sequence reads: CASSTRGLAQETQYF. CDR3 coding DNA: TGTGCCAGCAGCACAAGGGGGCTAGCCCAAGAGACCCAGTACTTC. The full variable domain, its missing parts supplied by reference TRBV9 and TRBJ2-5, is DSGVTQTPKHLITATGQRVTLRCSPRSGDLSVYWYQQSLDQGLQFLIQYYNGEERAKGNILERFSAQQFPDLHSELNLSSLELGDSALYFCASSTRGLAQETQYFGPGTRLLVL.

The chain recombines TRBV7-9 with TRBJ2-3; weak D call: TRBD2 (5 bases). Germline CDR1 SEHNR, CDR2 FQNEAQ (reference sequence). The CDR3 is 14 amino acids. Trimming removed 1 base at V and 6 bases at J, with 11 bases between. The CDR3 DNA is TGTGCCAGCAGCTTAGGAGGCGGACTGGATACGCAGTATTTT. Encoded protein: CASSLGGGLDTQYF.

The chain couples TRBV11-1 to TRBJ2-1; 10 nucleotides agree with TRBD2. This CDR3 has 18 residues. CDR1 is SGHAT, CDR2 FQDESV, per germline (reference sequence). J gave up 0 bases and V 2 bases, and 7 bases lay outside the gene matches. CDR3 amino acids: CASSLRYRTSGSYNEQFF. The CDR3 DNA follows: TGTGCCAGCAGCTTACGATACCGGACTAGCGGCTCCTACAATGAGCAGTTCTTC.

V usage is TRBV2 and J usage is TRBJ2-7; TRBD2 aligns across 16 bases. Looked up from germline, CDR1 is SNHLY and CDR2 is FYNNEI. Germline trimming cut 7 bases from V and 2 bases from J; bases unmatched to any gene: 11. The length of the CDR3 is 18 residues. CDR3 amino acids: CASNPVGLAGGGTYEQYF. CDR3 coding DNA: TGTGCCAGCAACCCCGTGGGACTAGCGGGGGGGGGTACCTACGAGCAGTACTTC.

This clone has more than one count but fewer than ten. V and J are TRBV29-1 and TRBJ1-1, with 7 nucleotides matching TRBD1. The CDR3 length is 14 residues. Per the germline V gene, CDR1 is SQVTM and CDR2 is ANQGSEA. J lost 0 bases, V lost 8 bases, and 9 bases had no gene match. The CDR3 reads CSSAGGTVNTEAFF. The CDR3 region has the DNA TGCAGCTCCGCGGGGGGGACAGTGAACACTGAAGCTTTCTTT.

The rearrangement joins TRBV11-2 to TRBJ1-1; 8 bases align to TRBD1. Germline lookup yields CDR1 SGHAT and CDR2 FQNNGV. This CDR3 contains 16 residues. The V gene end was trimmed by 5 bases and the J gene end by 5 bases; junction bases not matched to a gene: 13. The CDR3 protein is CASSLGRDRLRTEAFF. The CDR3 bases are TGTGCCAGCAGCCTAGGACGGGACAGGTTACGGACTGAAGCTTTCTTT.

The DNA for the CDR3 is TGTGCCAGCAGCATTCATCTGACGGGTTCCTACGAGCAGTACTTC. It translates to CASSIHLTGSYEQYF. This chain connects TRBV7-8 to TRBJ2-7; D not resolved. Trimming cost V 5 bases and J 1 base, with 15 bases left between them. Looked up from germline, CDR1 is SGHVS and CDR2 is FQNEAQ. The CDR3 spans 15 residues.

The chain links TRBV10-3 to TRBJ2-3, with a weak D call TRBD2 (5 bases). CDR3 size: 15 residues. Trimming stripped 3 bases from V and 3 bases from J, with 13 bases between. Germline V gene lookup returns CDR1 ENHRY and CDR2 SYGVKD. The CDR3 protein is CAISDVSAFTDTQYF. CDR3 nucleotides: TGTGCCATCAGTGATGTTAGCGCGTTTACAGATACGCAGTATTTT.

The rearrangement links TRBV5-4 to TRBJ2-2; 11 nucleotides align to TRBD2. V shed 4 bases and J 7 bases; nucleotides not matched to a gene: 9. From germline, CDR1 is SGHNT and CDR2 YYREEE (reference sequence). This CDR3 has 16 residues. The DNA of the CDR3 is TGTGCCAGCAGCCCAACGACTAGCGGGGTGTTCGGGGAGCTGTTTTTT. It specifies CASSPTTSGVFGELFF.

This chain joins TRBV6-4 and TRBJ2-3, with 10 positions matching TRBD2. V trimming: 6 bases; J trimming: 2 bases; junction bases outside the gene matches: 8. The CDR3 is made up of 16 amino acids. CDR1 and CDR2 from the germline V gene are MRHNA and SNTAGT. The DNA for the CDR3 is TGTGCCAGCAGCCCCTCAGCGGGGGGGTCCACAGATACGCAGTATTTT. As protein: CASSPSAGGSTDTQYF.

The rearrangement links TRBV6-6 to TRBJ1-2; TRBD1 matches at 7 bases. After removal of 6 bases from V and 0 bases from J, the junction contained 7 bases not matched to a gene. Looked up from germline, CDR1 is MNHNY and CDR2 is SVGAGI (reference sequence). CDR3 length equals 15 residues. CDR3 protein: CASRNDREPNYGYTF. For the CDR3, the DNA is TGTGCCAGCAGGAACGACAGGGAACCTAACTATGGCTACACCTTC.

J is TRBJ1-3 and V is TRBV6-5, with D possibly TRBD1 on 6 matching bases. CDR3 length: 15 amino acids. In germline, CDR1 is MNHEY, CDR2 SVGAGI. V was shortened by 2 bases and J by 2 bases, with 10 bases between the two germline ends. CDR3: CASSYQDRAGNTIYF. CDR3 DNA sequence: TGTGCCAGCAGTTACCAGGACAGAGCTGGAAACACCATATATTTT.

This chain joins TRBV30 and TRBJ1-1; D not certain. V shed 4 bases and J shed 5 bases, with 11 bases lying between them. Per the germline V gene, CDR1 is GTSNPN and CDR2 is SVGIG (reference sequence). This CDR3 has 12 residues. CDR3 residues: CAWILSRTEAFF. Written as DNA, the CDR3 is TGTGCCTGGATCTTAAGTCGGACTGAAGCTTTCTTT. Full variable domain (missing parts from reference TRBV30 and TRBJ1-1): SQTIHQWPATLVQPVGSPLSLECTVEGTSNPNLYWYRQAAGRGLQLLFYSVGIGQISSEVPQNLSASRPQDRQFILSSKKLLLSDSGFYLCAWILSRTEAFFGQGTRLTVV.

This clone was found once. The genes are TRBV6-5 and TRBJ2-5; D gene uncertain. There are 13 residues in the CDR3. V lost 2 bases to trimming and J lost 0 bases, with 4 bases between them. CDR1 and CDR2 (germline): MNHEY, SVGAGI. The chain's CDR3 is CASSYLYQETQYF. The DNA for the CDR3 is TGTGCCAGCAGTTACCTGTACCAAGAGACCCAGTACTTC.

In DNA, the CDR3 is TGTGCCAGCAGCTTCGGAGGGGAGACCTACAATGAGCAGTTCTTC. Protein sequence: CASSFGGETYNEQFF. The gene calls are TRBV13 and TRBJ2-1, with D possibly TRBD2 on 6 matching bases. CDR1 and CDR2 (germline): PRHDT, FYEKMQ (reference sequence). The CDR3 is 15 residues long. V lost 3 bases and J lost 2, with 11 bases in between.

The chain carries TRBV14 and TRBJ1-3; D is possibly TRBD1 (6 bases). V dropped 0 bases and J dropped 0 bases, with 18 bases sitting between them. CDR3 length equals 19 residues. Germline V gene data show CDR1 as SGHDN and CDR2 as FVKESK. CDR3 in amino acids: CASSQEGQQARFSGNTIYF. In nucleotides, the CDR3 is TGTGCCAGCAGCCAAGAAGGACAGCAAGCCCGCTTCTCTGGAAACACCATATATTTT.

The CDR3 nucleotides are TGTGCCAGCTCACCACCTAACAGGGGAGCTGGGAACGAGCAGTACTTC. This gives the protein CASSPPNRGAGNEQYF. This chain joins TRBV18 and TRBJ2-7; 7 positions agree with TRBD1. The CDR3 has 16 residues. Germline CDR1 KGHSH, CDR2 LQKENI. With 0 bases clipped from V and 5 bases from J, the junction kept 10 bases outside the gene matches.

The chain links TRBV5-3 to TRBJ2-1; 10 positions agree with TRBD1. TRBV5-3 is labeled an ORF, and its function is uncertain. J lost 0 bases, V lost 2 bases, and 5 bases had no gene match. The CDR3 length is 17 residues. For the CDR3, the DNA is TGTGCCAGAAGCTTCCGGGACAGGGGCAGCTCCTACAATGAGCAGTTCTTC. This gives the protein CARSFRDRGSSYNEQFF.